This T cell receptor beta chain was retrieved from a study of blood T cell repertoires in COVID-19. Across the study: The samples span acute and convalescent COVID-19 from the United States, Italy and Spain. PBMCs, B-cell-depleted T cells, or T cells were the source of the cDNA or gDNA that made up the material.

Methods used by the authors: How many nucleated cells were present was estimated from reference gene primer amplification. Profiled with immunoSEQ multiplex PCR; TCRdb holds only in-frame clones, not every one. Clone size and V and J calls were adopted from that table, with D and trimming inferred from the DNA. This sample carries over 300,000 clones, roughly nine tenths of them seen once, and the ten largest clones take approximately 6.5%. Germline V gene lookup returns CDR1 MNHEY and CDR2 SVGAGI. The CDR3 covers 16 residues. Trimming removed 0 bases from V and 3 bases from J, with 14 bases in between.

This TCR derives from a man between 18 and 29 years old who had recovered from COVID-19. Sequencing was performed on peripheral blood. The V call is TRBV6-5, the J call TRBJ1-2, with D possibly being TRBD1 (6 bases). The CDR3 sequence is CASSYSRWTEHYGYTF. CDR3 DNA: TGTGCCAGCAGTTACTCGAGATGGACAGAACACTATGGCTACACCTTC.